The 31 T cell receptor beta chains listed next were all sequenced from one sample in a study of blood T cell repertoires in COVID-19. Profiling relied on immunoSEQ multiplex PCR, and the TCRdb table lists in-frame clones only, not all of them. The repertoire holds about 120,000 clones, over 70% seen once, with approximately 5.8% in the top ten. Sequences were obtained from peripheral blood. All receptors derive from an elderly man with active or convalescent COVID-19.

Here the CDR3 reads CAWSVLVAGEQYF. As DNA, the CDR3 is TGTGCCTGGAGTGTACTAGTAGCGGGCGAGCAGTACTTC. This rearrangement joins TRBV30 to TRBJ2-7; 7 nucleotides agree with TRBD2. Germline CDR1 and CDR2: GTSNPN and SVGIG (reference sequence). This CDR3 spans 13 amino acids. With V trimmed by 0 bases and J by 6 bases, 5 bases remained unmatched.

This rearrangement joins TRBV6-5 to TRBJ1-6; D is unclear. With 0 bases removed from V and 0 bases from J, the gap between germline ends came to 6 bases. This CDR3 spans 16 amino acids. The germline V gene has CDR1 MNHEY and CDR2 SVGAGI. In DNA form, the CDR3 reads TGTGCCAGCAGTTACTCCTCGAGCTCCTATAATTCACCCCTCCACTTT. It yields the protein CASSYSSSSYNSPLHF.

The genes are TRBV5-1 and TRBJ2-7; 8 bases are shared with TRBD1. This CDR3 has 14 amino acids. The V gene's germline CDR1 is SGHRS and CDR2 YFSETQ. The V gene end was trimmed by 1 base and the J gene end by 5 bases; junction bases not matched to a gene: 5. This CDR3 is CASSLPQGADEQYF. The CDR3 region has the DNA TGCGCCAGCAGCTTGCCCCAGGGGGCCGACGAGCAGTACTTC.

The chain recombines TRBV19 with TRBJ1-5; 7 bases map to TRBD1. Trimming at V came to 3 bases and at J to 3 bases, leaving 8 bases not matched to a gene. The CDR3 consists of 16 residues. Germline V gene lookup returns CDR1 LNHDA and CDR2 SQIVND (reference sequence). Here the CDR3 reads CASSIFSGGFNQPQHF. Here the CDR3 DNA reads TGTGCCAGTAGTATCTTTTCAGGGGGATTCAATCAGCCCCAGCATTTT.

The chain employs TRBV7-3 and TRBJ2-3; 9 bases are a match to TRBD2. Germline CDR1 is SGHTA and CDR2 is FQGTGA. V was pared by 5 bases and J by 4 bases, with 10 bases of the junction left unmatched. The CDR3 is 16 residues long. The CDR3 coding sequence is TGTGCCAGCAGCCCCCTGGCGGGGGGGACCCCAGATACGCAGTATTTT. Residues: CASSPLAGGTPDTQYF.

The chain is built from TRBV6-4 and TRBJ2-1; 7 bases map to TRBD2. With V trimmed by 8 bases and J by 0 bases, 7 bases remained unmatched. The germline V gene encodes CDR1 MRHNA and CDR2 SNTAGT. CDR3 length: 15 amino acids. The CDR3 spells CASPGWTSSYNEQFF. For the CDR3, the DNA is TGTGCCAGCCCTGGGTGGACTAGCTCCTACAATGAGCAGTTCTTC.

The chain links TRBV7-9 to TRBJ2-1; 11 bases align to TRBD2. J lost 7 bases, V lost 4 bases, and 12 bases had no gene match. The CDR3 loop spans 17 amino acids. Germline assignment: CDR1 SEHNR and CDR2 FQNEAQ (reference sequence). The CDR3: CASSSRLAGLGTNEQFF. CDR3 sequence (DNA): TGTGCCAGCAGCTCCCGACTAGCGGGGCTGGGTACGAATGAGCAGTTCTTC.

This rearrangement joins TRBV6-2 or TRBV6-3 to TRBJ1-1; TRBD1 aligns across 8 bases. Looked up from germline, CDR1 is MNHEY and CDR2 is SVGEGT. CDR3 length equals 15 residues. V trimming: 5 bases; J trimming: 1 base; junction bases outside the gene matches: 6. The chain's CDR3 is CASSLLGQGNTEAFF. CDR3 DNA: TGTGCCAGCAGTCTTCTTGGACAGGGGAACACTGAAGCTTTCTTT.

The rearrangement uses TRBV4-3 and TRBJ2-7; D is possibly TRBD1 (5 bases). There are 15 residues in the CDR3. The ends were cut back, 0 bases at V and 6 bases at J, with 15 bases in the middle. Germline-derived CDR1 and CDR2 are LGHNA and YSLEER. The CDR3: CASSQDKGSQREQYF. In DNA form, the CDR3 reads TGCGCCAGCAGCCAAGATAAGGGGTCACAGCGCGAGCAGTACTTC.

The chain couples TRBV19 to TRBJ1-1; maybe TRBD1 (5 bases). V shed 4 bases and J shed 3 bases, with 18 bases lying between them. The CDR3 runs to 16 residues. Looked up from germline, CDR1 is LNHDA and CDR2 is SQIVND (reference sequence). In nucleotides, the CDR3 is TGTGCCAGTAGTAACCCCCGGGGGGTCTCGGACACTGAAGCTTTCTTT. Amino acids: CASSNPRGVSDTEAFF.

V is TRBV2 and J is TRBJ1-2; 7 nucleotides align to TRBD1. Trimming took 5 bases from V and 1 from J; bases not matched to a gene: 10. This CDR3 has 16 residues. Germline V gene sequence: CDR1 SNHLY, CDR2 FYNNEI. As DNA, the CDR3 is TGTGCCAGCAGTCGGTTCCGGCAGGGGGATAACTATGGCTACACCTTC. Translating gives CASSRFRQGDNYGYTF. Complete variable domain (other parts from reference TRBV2 and TRBJ1-2): EPEVTQTPSHQVTQMGQEVILRCVPISNHLYFYWYRQILGQKVEFLVSFYNNEISEKSEIFDDQFSVERPDGSNFTLKIRSTKLEDSAMYFCASSRFRQGDNYGYTFGSGTRLTVV.

V and J are TRBV28 and TRBJ2-5; 13 bases match TRBD2. The ends lost 7 bases at V and 2 bases at J; junction bases unmatched: 10. The CDR3 sequence is 17 residues long. Germline-derived CDR1 and CDR2 are MDHEN and SYDVKM. The CDR3 nucleotides read TGTGCCAGCACCCCGGGACTAGCGGGGAACGCTCAAGAGACCCAGTACTTC. Protein: CASTPGLAGNAQETQYF.

This clone came up once. The chain recombines TRBV9 with TRBJ2-2, with a weak D call TRBD1 (5 bases). The CDR3 loop spans 17 amino acids. Trimming left V 2 bases short and J 2 bases short, with 16 bases between. Germline-derived CDR1 and CDR2 are SGDLS and YYNGEE. The DNA for the CDR3 is TGTGCCAGCAGCGTTACGTCAGGGCGTGGAAACACCGGGGAGCTGTTTTTT. Translated, it gives CASSVTSGRGNTGELFF.

The chain links TRBV7-2 to TRBJ1-3, with D unresolved. The CDR3 length is 15 residues. V was trimmed by 4 bases and J by 1 base, leaving 11 bases between them. The germline V gene has CDR1 SGHTA and CDR2 FQGNSA. The CDR3 is CASSSRGLSGNTIYF. CDR3 sequence (DNA): TGTGCCAGCAGCTCCCGCGGGCTTTCTGGAAACACCATATATTTT. The full variable domain, completed using reference TRBV7-2 and TRBJ1-3, is GAGVSQSPSNKVTEKGKDVELRCDPISGHTALYWYRQSLGQGLEFLIYFQGNSAPDKSGLPSDRFSAERTGGSVSTLTIQRTQQEDSAVYLCASSSRGLSGNTIYFGEGSWLTVV.

V usage is TRBV21-1 and J usage is TRBJ2-4; TRBD1 is taken as the D call from the table, unchecked against the DNA. TRBV21-1 has pseudogene status. This CDR3 is built from 15 residues. The CDR3 DNA reads TGTGCCAGCAGCACCCACAGGGGTCCCAAAAACATTCAGTACTTC. Translation gives CASSTHRGPKNIQYF.

J is TRBJ2-1 and V is TRBV5-4, with 12 nucleotides matching TRBD2. V shed 4 bases, J shed 8 bases, and the junction held 10 bases outside the gene matches. Germline V CDR1 and CDR2: SGHNT, YYREEE (reference sequence). This CDR3 region has 16 residues. CDR3: CASSRPGLAGLYEQFF. Written as DNA, the CDR3 is TGTGCCAGCAGCCGACCAGGACTAGCGGGGCTGTATGAGCAGTTCTTC.

The chain employs TRBV7-9 and TRBJ2-5, with 10 bases lining up with TRBD2. The V and J ends lost 3 bases and 0 bases, in that order; junction bases with no gene match: 7. The CDR3 totals 17 residues. Per the germline V gene, CDR1 is SEHNR and CDR2 is FQNEAQ (reference sequence). CDR3 protein: CASSFSSGGPDQETQYF. Written as DNA, the CDR3 is TGTGCCAGCAGCTTCAGTAGCGGGGGGCCTGACCAAGAGACCCAGTACTTC.

V and J are TRBV6-1 and TRBJ2-7, with D maybe TRBD2 (5 bases). The CDR3 sequence is 14 residues long. Germline V gene sequence: CDR1 MNHNS, CDR2 SASEGT. V was cut by 1 base and J by 5 bases, with 12 bases left in between. As DNA, the CDR3 is TGTGCCAGCAGTGAAGTCGGGGTAACCCACGAGCAGTACTTC. As protein: CASSEVGVTHEQYF.

This sequence joins TRBV10-3 and TRBJ2-1; the match to TRBD2 covers 7 bases. The V gene end was trimmed by 0 bases and the J gene end by 7 bases; junction bases not matched to a gene: 9. This CDR3 is built from 16 residues. CDR1 is ENHRY, CDR2 SYGVKD, per germline. The CDR3 DNA is TGTGCCATCAGTGAGTCGGGGGGGGATTCAGGGAATGAGCAGTTCTTC. Its protein product is CAISESGGDSGNEQFF.

V is TRBV4-1 and J is TRBJ2-3; 10 bases fit TRBD2. V dropped 1 base and J dropped 0; count of bases not matched to a gene: 4. The germline V gene encodes CDR1 MGHRA and CDR2 YSYEKL. The CDR3 runs 17 residues. The DNA of the CDR3 is TGCGCCAGCAGCCAAGGGGGACTAGCGACTAGCACAGATACGCAGTATTTT. Translated: CASSQGGLATSTDTQYF.

This chain uses TRBV7-3 with TRBJ2-2, with 9 bases that match TRBD2. V lost 0 bases, J lost 7 bases, and 3 bases stayed unmatched. Germline values: CDR1 SGHTA, CDR2 FQGTGA. The CDR3 contains 15 residues. CDR3 sequence: CASSLTGLAYGELFF. The CDR3 nucleotides are TGTGCCAGCAGCTTAACTGGACTAGCGTACGGGGAGCTGTTTTTT.

The V gene is TRBV28, the J gene TRBJ1-5, with 9 bases fitting TRBD1. Germline V gene lookup returns CDR1 MDHEN and CDR2 SYDVKM. J was trimmed by 5 bases and V by 3 bases; bases with no gene match: 11. The CDR3 extends over 17 amino acids. CDR3 protein: CASSFPGTGQTYQPQHF. Written as DNA, the CDR3 is TGTGCCAGCAGTTTCCCCGGGACAGGGCAGACGTATCAGCCCCAGCATTTT.

This chain uses TRBV11-2 with TRBJ1-3; D not certain. The CDR3 has 15 residues. The V end was cut by 6 bases, the J end by 0 bases, with 12 bases between. From germline, CDR1 is SGHAT and CDR2 FQNNGV. In DNA, the CDR3 is TGTGCCAGCAGGGGGAGGGAGGCCTCTGGAAACACCATATATTTT. Its protein is CASRGREASGNTIYF.

The chain carries TRBV4-3 and TRBJ2-6; D may be TRBD1 (5 bases). V dropped 5 bases and J dropped 0 bases, with 14 bases sitting between them. The germline CDR1 and CDR2 sequences are LGHNA and YSLEER. The CDR3 runs 17 residues. The CDR3 loop is CASSADIVGSGANVLTF. CDR3 DNA: TGCGCCAGCAGCGCGGACATCGTAGGCTCTGGGGCCAACGTCCTGACTTTC.

The chain is built from TRBV7-2 and TRBJ2-1, with a tentative D call TRBD2 (6 bases). This CDR3 is built from 12 residues. The germline V gene has CDR1 SGHTA and CDR2 FQGNSA. The V gene lost 3 bases and the J gene lost 11 bases, with 11 bases spanning the gap. CDR3 amino acids: CASSFYGTQQFF. The CDR3 DNA is TGTGCCAGCAGCTTTTACGGGACTCAGCAGTTCTTC.

This chain links TRBV6-5 with TRBJ1-4, with D possibly TRBD1 on 5 matching bases. Trimming left V 6 bases short and J 7 bases short, with 18 bases between. Germline lookup yields CDR1 MNHEY and CDR2 SVGAGI. The CDR3 spans 15 residues. CDR3 nucleotide sequence: TGTGCCAGCAGAGATCGACAGATTAGAGGTGAAAAACTGTTTTTT. This codes for CASRDRQIRGEKLFF.

The genes are TRBV2 and TRBJ2-4; 9 nucleotides line up with TRBD1. This CDR3 is 15 amino acids long. V shed 4 bases and J 9 bases; nucleotides not matched to a gene: 10. CDR1 SNHLY and CDR2 FYNNEI come from the germline V gene. The CDR3 loop is CASSGPGQGPSIQYF. The CDR3 DNA sequence: TGTGCCAGCAGTGGACCGGGACAGGGTCCGAGCATTCAGTACTTC.

J is TRBJ2-7 and V is TRBV19; TRBD1 agrees at 7 bases. Germline CDR1 and CDR2: LNHDA and SQIVND (reference sequence). This CDR3 spans 15 amino acids. The V gene end was trimmed by 4 bases and the J gene end by 2 bases; junction bases not matched to a gene: 8. In nucleotides, the CDR3 is TGTGCCAGTAGTAAGTCGGGACAGACTGCCTACGAGCAGTACTTC. Encoded protein: CASSKSGQTAYEQYF.

The V call is TRBV21-1, the J call TRBJ1-4; TRBD1 is taken as the D call from the table, unchecked against the DNA. TRBV21-1 is given as a pseudogene. There are 16 residues in the CDR3. CDR3 sequence (DNA): TGTGCCAGCAGCAACCGGGACAGGGAGGCGGATGAAAAACTGTTTTTT. Protein: CASSNRDREADEKLFF.

The chain recombines TRBV5-6 with TRBJ1-4; D uncertain. CDR1 is SGHDT, CDR2 YYEEEE, per germline. The CDR3 totals 11 residues. Trimming stripped 2 bases from V and 13 bases from J, with 9 bases between. CDR3 in DNA: TGTGCCAGCAGCTTCCAGGATCGACTGTTTTTT. This codes for CASSFQDRLFF.

The chain couples TRBV6-6 to TRBJ1-5, with TRBD1 identical over 8 bases. Germline V gene data show CDR1 as MNHNY and CDR2 as SVGAGI (reference sequence). The CDR3 is 16 amino acids. Unmatched junction bases numbered 8, after V lost 7 bases and J lost 0 bases. This CDR3 is CASTSGQGGSNQPQHF. CDR3 DNA sequence: TGTGCCAGCACCTCAGGACAGGGTGGTAGCAATCAGCCCCAGCATTTT.